The clone carrying this T cell receptor (beta chain) was observed a single time. This sample stems from a study of T cell responses to AZD1222 COVID-19 vaccine. Data came from immunoSEQ multiplex PCR; TCRdb stores just in-frame clones and leaves some out. The sample includes over 200,000 clones, approximately 94% of them seen just once. V gave up 3 bases and J gave up 5 bases; unmatched junction bases: 7. Germline lookup yields CDR1 MNHEY and CDR2 SMNVEV (reference sequence). The CDR3 runs 15 residues. The sequence derives from an adult who received the MenACWY meningococcal vaccine as a control. The sequenced sample was peripheral blood, obtained 28 days after the second dose of the MenACWY control vaccine. The chain combines TRBV27 with TRBJ2-7, with 10 bases aligning to TRBD2. The CDR3 spells CASSFQREGGHEQYF. CDR3 in DNA: TGTGCCAGCAGTTTCCAGCGGGAGGGCGGCCACGAGCAGTACTTC.